This T cell receptor (beta chain) was identified in a study of blood T cell repertoires in COVID-19. The germline V gene encodes CDR1 ENHRY and CDR2 SYGVKD. The V gene end was trimmed by 6 bases and the J gene end by 2 bases; junction bases not matched to a gene: 9. This CDR3 is built from 16 residues. Assay: immunoSEQ multiplex PCR; the TCRdb copy retains only in-frame clones and omits some. The repertoire holds tens of thousands of clones, with over 80% as singletons. Sequenced: peripheral blood. The V call is TRBV10-3, the J call TRBJ2-3, with 9 positions matching TRBD2. This sequence was found in a human donor in a cohort sampled during active COVID-19. In DNA form, the CDR3 reads TGTGCCATCAGCGAGAGAAGCGGGGGGTTCACAGATACGCAGTATTTT. As protein: CAISERSGGFTDTQYF.